This passage covers 29 T cell receptor beta chains from one sample sequenced in a study of Graves' ophthalmopathy and Graves' hyperthyroidism (dated by TCRdb to the late 2010s). Reads for this sample came from an Illumina HiSeq 2000. For repertoire sequencing, TCR beta CDR3 regions were amplified from RNA transcripts. HTBI primers and the Qiagen OneStep RT-PCR kit were used in a first-round RT-PCR, which was followed by a second-round multiplex PCR, size selection and purification. Starting from the raw public reads, TCRdb applied fastp trimming at Q25, assembled clones with MiXCR and retained in-frame beta chains. Every distinct CDR3 protein forms one entry, paired with its most common genes and DNA. Within this sample are around 470,000 distinct CDR3 sequences, with about an eighth of them counted one time only. The top ten clones comprise over 7.5% of the sample. The sequenced material came from blood. These receptors were taken from a woman younger than 45 with Graves' ophthalmopathy. Donor details come from another sample of the same person, matched by shared clones.

Ten or more counts support this clonotype. Because it lacks the conserved phenylalanine or tryptophan at the end, this CDR3 is likely a read error. The V call is TRBV28, the J call TRBJ2-7, with a tentative D call TRBD1 (5 bases). Germline-derived CDR1 and CDR2 are MDHEN and SYDVKM. Trimming removed 4 bases from V and 5 bases from J, with 15 bases in between. The CDR3 contains 14 residues. Here the CDR3 DNA reads TGTGCCAGCAGTTCGACAGTTCTTTTACACGAGCAGTACCTC. It encodes CASSSTVLLHEQYL.

This clonotype occurred a few times. This chain connects TRBV2 to TRBJ2-2; 12 bases are a match to TRBD2. Per germline, CDR1 SNHLY and CDR2 FYNNEI. V dropped 6 bases and J dropped 6; count of bases not matched to a gene: 2. The CDR3 is made up of 14 amino acids. DNA of the CDR3: TGTGCCAGCAGCAGACTAGCGGGAGCCGGGGAGCTGTTTTTT. Residues: CASSRLAGAGELFF.

This clonotype has a handful of counts. The rearrangement joins TRBV7-8 to TRBJ2-5, with D possibly matching TRBD2 (5 bases). The CDR3 is 18 amino acids. CDR1 SGHVS and CDR2 FQNEAQ come from the germline V gene. Trimming left V 1 base short and J 2 bases short, with 20 bases between. CDR3 coding DNA: TGTGCCAGCAGCTTAGGCCCCTGGCGGGTGAATACTCAAGAGACCCAGTACTTC. Encoded protein: CASSLGPWRVNTQETQYF.

In its sample, this clonotype was seen many times. This rearrangement joins TRBV18 to TRBJ1-1; D remains unclear. Germline lookup yields CDR1 KGHSH and CDR2 LQKENI. The CDR3 loop spans 13 amino acids. Trimming stripped 2 bases from V and 2 bases from J, with 6 bases between. The CDR3 DNA is TGTGCCAGCTCACCAAGCGACAACACTGAAGCTTTCTTT. Its protein is CASSPSDNTEAFF.

This clonotype was seen at least ten times. The rearrangement uses TRBV24-1 and TRBJ2-5; 9 nucleotides agree with TRBD1. Germline CDR1 reads KGHDR; CDR2 reads SFDVKD. The CDR3 is 15 amino acids. With V trimmed by 6 bases and J by 2 bases, 6 bases remained unmatched. CDR3 nucleotides: TGTGCCACCAGTCCCCGGGACAGGGAACAAGAGACCCAGTACTTC. It translates to CATSPRDREQETQYF.

The CDR3 loop reads CASGYLNSVGGTDTQYF. The CDR3 nucleotides are TGTGCTAGTGGTTACCTTAATTCGGTGGGAGGCACAGATACGCAGTATTTT. This sequence joins TRBV12-5 and TRBJ2-3; weak D call: TRBD2 (5 bases). The V end lost 4 bases, the J end lost 1 base, and 18 bases lay between the germline ends. The germline gives CDR1 LGHNT, CDR2 FRNRAP. This CDR3 region has 17 residues.

This clonotype was recorded many times. The J gene is TRBJ2-7, the V gene TRBV11-2; TRBD1 agrees at 9 bases. The CDR3 has 15 residues. Trimming at V came to 0 bases and at J to 5 bases, leaving 5 bases not matched to a gene. Germline-derived CDR1 and CDR2 are SGHAT and FQNNGV. The chain's CDR3 is CASSLDRTGVNEQYF. Written as DNA, the CDR3 is TGTGCCAGCAGCTTAGACCGGACAGGGGTGAACGAGCAGTACTTC.

This clonotype has a count of ten or more. The rearrangement uses TRBV29-1 and TRBJ1-1, with D tentatively TRBD1 (5 bases). CDR1 and CDR2 from the germline V gene are SQVTM and ANQGSEA. The V end was cut by 4 bases, the J end by 3 bases, with 15 bases between. This CDR3 has 14 amino acids. The CDR3 region has the DNA TGCAGCGTTGCTCCCATAGTCAGGGACACTGAAGCTTTCTTT. Translated, it gives CSVAPIVRDTEAFF.

This clonotype has at least ten counts. The rearrangement uses TRBV18 and TRBJ2-2; 11 bases line up with TRBD2. With 4 bases clipped from V and 0 bases from J, the junction kept 7 bases outside the gene matches. The CDR3 spans 18 residues. Per germline, CDR1 KGHSH and CDR2 LQKENI. This CDR3 reads CASSQLLAGGTNTGELFF. The CDR3 DNA follows: TGTGCCAGCTCACAGCTGCTAGCGGGAGGCACGAACACCGGGGAGCTGTTTTTT.

This clonotype was recorded a few times. The rearrangement links TRBV19 to TRBJ2-7; TRBD1 matches at 7 bases. Per the germline V gene, CDR1 is LNHDA and CDR2 is SQIVND (reference sequence). This CDR3 is built from 16 residues. V shed 9 bases, J shed 3 bases, and the junction held 17 bases outside the gene matches. The CDR3 is CARNPTTGQLNYEQYF. The CDR3 bases are TGTGCCAGAAACCCAACGACGGGACAGCTTAACTACGAGCAGTACTTC. The complete variable domain, with remaining parts taken from reference TRBV19 and TRBJ2-7, reads DGGITQSPKYLFRKEGQNVTLSCEQNLNHDAMYWYRQDPGQGLRLIYYSQIVNDFQKGDIAEGYSVSREKKESFPLTVTSAQKNPTAFYLCARNPTTGQLNYEQYFGPGTRLTVT.

This clonotype has ten or more counts. The chain is built from TRBV12-5 and TRBJ2-7; perhaps TRBD2 as D (5 bases). CDR3 length equals 12 residues. Trimming left V 6 bases short and J 6 bases short, with 12 bases between. Germline V gene data show CDR1 as LGHNT and CDR2 as FRNRAP. The CDR3 is CASGKLDSEQYF. CDR3 nucleotides: TGTGCTAGTGGAAAACTAGACTCCGAGCAGTACTTC.

This clonotype appeared many times. Here the CDR3 reads CASSFKGKTQYF. DNA for the CDR3: TGTGCCAGCAGTTTCAAGGGAAAGACCCAGTACTTC. V usage is TRBV12-3 or TRBV12-4 and J usage is TRBJ2-5, with D unclear. The CDR3 has 12 residues. The V and J ends lost 3 bases and 6 bases respectively, with 8 bases between them.

This clonotype was observed at least ten times. The chain couples TRBV28 to TRBJ1-1; unclear D gene. The CDR3 is made up of 14 amino acids. The germline CDR1 and CDR2 sequences are MDHEN and SYDVKM. V lost 2 bases to trimming and J lost 0 bases, with 7 bases between them. DNA of the CDR3: TGTGCCAGCAGTTTAGACAATTTGAACACTGAAGCTTTCTTT. Residues: CASSLDNLNTEAFF.

The table lists this clonotype with many counts. This chain joins TRBV20-1 and TRBJ1-6; D gene uncertain. The V gene's germline CDR1 is DFQATT and CDR2 SNEGSKA (reference sequence). The CDR3 spans 18 residues. V was pared by 0 bases and J by 1 base, with 16 bases between. The CDR3 DNA follows: TGCAGTGCTAGAGATCTTCAACTTGAGGGATCCTATAATTCACCCCTCCACTTT. Protein: CSARDLQLEGSYNSPLHF.

This clonotype was seen many times. The final CDR3 position lacks the conserved phenylalanine or tryptophan, pointing to a likely read error. CDR3: CASSPLGGDTEAFS. CDR3 bases: TGTGCCAGCAGCCCCTTGGGAGGGGACACTGAAGCTTTCTCT. This sequence joins TRBV6-1 and TRBJ1-1, with D perhaps TRBD1 (5 bases). Germline V gene sequence: CDR1 MNHNS, CDR2 SASEGT. V gave up 6 bases and J gave up 3 bases, with 14 bases separating them. CDR3 length: 14 amino acids.

In this sample, this clonotype turned up many times. The chain is built from TRBV20-1 and TRBJ1-2, with D uncertain. Germline V gene sequence: CDR1 DFQATT, CDR2 SNEGSKA (reference sequence). With 6 bases removed from V and 4 bases from J, the gap between germline ends came to 15 bases. The CDR3 is made up of 13 amino acids. The CDR3, as DNA: TGCAGTGCCCCTTGGCAAGGGAGCTATGGCTACACCTTC. Translated, it gives CSAPWQGSYGYTF.

This clonotype came up a few times. The CDR3 bases are TGTGCCAGCAGTTTCGGTGCAGGGTATACGGGCTACACCTTC. It specifies CASSFGAGYTGYTF. The rearrangement joins TRBV27 to TRBJ1-2, with D perhaps TRBD1 (5 bases). The CDR3 runs 14 residues. Trimming removed 3 bases at V and 8 bases at J, with 16 bases between. Germline assignment: CDR1 MNHEY and CDR2 SMNVEV (reference sequence).

J is TRBJ1-2 and V is TRBV24-1; 8 bases agree with TRBD1. Germline CDR1 and CDR2: KGHDR and SFDVKD. CDR3 length equals 15 residues. After removal of 5 bases from V and 8 bases from J, the junction contained 12 bases not matched to a gene. CDR3 amino acids: CATSGPDDRGRGYTF. For the CDR3, the DNA is TGTGCCACCAGTGGCCCGGACGACAGGGGAAGAGGCTACACCTTC.

This clonotype has ten or more counts. V usage is TRBV28 and J usage is TRBJ1-5; 9 nucleotides line up with TRBD1. V lost 5 bases and J lost 1; bases outside the gene matches: 3. The CDR3 has 15 residues. The germline CDR1 and CDR2 sequences are MDHEN and SYDVKM. CDR3 sequence reads: CASSVQGASNQPQHF. The CDR3, as DNA: TGTGCCAGCAGTGTACAGGGGGCGAGCAATCAGCCCCAGCATTTT.

This clonotype was seen many times. The rearrangement uses TRBV28 and TRBJ2-5; tentatively, D is TRBD1 (6 bases). The CDR3 totals 15 residues. Germline V lookup: CDR1 MDHEN, CDR2 SYDVKM. Trimming took off 2 bases at V and 1 base at J, with 11 bases between the two ends. CDR3 loop: CASSLVGASQETQYF. The DNA for the CDR3 is TGTGCCAGCAGTTTAGTGGGGGCATCCCAAGAGACCCAGTACTTC.

This clonotype was recorded at least ten times. The V call is TRBV30, the J call TRBJ1-5; TRBD1 matches at 8 bases. The length of the CDR3 is 14 residues. Germline loops: CDR1 GTSNPN, CDR2 SVGIG (reference sequence). With V trimmed by 3 bases and J by 7 bases, 8 bases remained unmatched. The CDR3 region is CAWRPQGARQPQHF. CDR3 coding DNA: TGTGCCTGGAGGCCCCAGGGGGCAAGACAGCCCCAGCATTTT.

This clonotype has a single count. The genes are TRBV7-2 and TRBJ1-2; D not resolved. From germline, CDR1 is SGHTA and CDR2 FQGNSA. The V gene lost 5 bases and the J gene lost 2 bases, with 12 bases spanning the gap. There are 14 residues in the CDR3. The CDR3 region is CASSQIAGNYGYTF. In DNA, the CDR3 is TGTGCCAGCAGCCAGATCGCGGGGAACTATGGCTACACCTTC.

This clonotype has a count of ten or more. The chain has TRBV4-1 and TRBJ1-6; tentatively, D is TRBD1 (5 bases). The CDR3 length is 15 residues. The V gene's germline CDR1 is MGHRA and CDR2 YSYEKL. The V end lost 0 bases, the J end lost 11 bases, and 14 bases lay between the germline ends. The CDR3 region has the DNA TGCGCCAGCAGCCAAGATGAACGAATCAGGGCACCCCTCCACTTT. It yields the protein CASSQDERIRAPLHF.

This clonotype has ten or more counts. The rearrangement uses TRBV20-1 and TRBJ1-6; D call uncertain. From germline, CDR1 is DFQATT and CDR2 SNEGSKA (reference sequence). Trimming stripped 3 bases from V and 5 bases from J, with 5 bases between. This CDR3 region has 12 residues. The CDR3 sequence is CSARGNNSPLHF. The CDR3 DNA sequence: TGCAGTGCTAGGGGGAATAATTCACCCCTCCACTTT.

This clonotype was counted at least ten times. The J gene is TRBJ2-5, the V gene TRBV19; D might be TRBD2 (5 bases). Germline-derived CDR1 and CDR2 are LNHDA and SQIVND (reference sequence). The length of the CDR3 is 17 residues. Trimming shortened V by 3 bases and J by 3 bases, and 20 bases separated the two germline ends. The CDR3: CASSISPPGFKEETQYF. CDR3 in DNA: TGTGCCAGTAGTATTTCCCCACCGGGATTCAAAGAAGAGACCCAGTACTTC.

This clonotype was detected many times. V gene TRBV5-1 combines with J gene TRBJ2-3; TRBD1 might be the D (6 bases). The CDR3 length is 16 residues. Per germline, CDR1 SGHRS and CDR2 YFSETQ. Trimming cost V 0 bases and J 6 bases, with 17 bases left between them. CDR3 residues: CASSLEGVDTGDTQYF. CDR3 sequence (DNA): TGCGCCAGCAGCTTGGAGGGGGTCGACACAGGGGATACGCAGTATTTT.

This clonotype was recorded many times. V and J are TRBV30 and TRBJ1-2; D possibly corresponds to TRBD1 (5 bases). The V end lost 5 bases, the J end lost 8 bases, and 9 bases lay between the germline ends. Germline assignment: CDR1 GTSNPN and CDR2 SVGIG (reference sequence). The CDR3 has 10 amino acids. CDR3 sequence reads: CAWRQGGYTF. Here the CDR3 DNA reads TGTGCCTGGCGCCAGGGAGGCTACACCTTC.

The chain uses TRBV12-3 or TRBV12-4 and TRBJ1-2, with no clear D. V was shortened by 6 bases and J by 6 bases, with 14 bases between the two germline ends. CDR3 length equals 13 residues. The CDR3, as DNA: TGTGCCAGCAGCCCGTACGTTCGCCATGGCTACACCTTC. This sequence encodes CASSPYVRHGYTF.

This clonotype is categorized as medium-sized. The chain is built from TRBV7-8 and TRBJ1-2, with D possibly matching TRBD1 (5 bases). The CDR3 is 15 residues long. V lost 1 base to trimming and J lost 4 bases, with 13 bases between them. Germline V gene sequence: CDR1 SGHVS, CDR2 FQNEAQ. In nucleotides, the CDR3 is TGTGCCAGCAGCTTAGGGGGGGGAGGAAGCTATGGCTACACCTTC. Its translation is CASSLGGGGSYGYTF.